This T cell receptor beta chain was recovered during a study of blood T cell repertoires in COVID-19. Whole-study context: The origin of the acute and convalescent COVID-19 samples was the United States, Italy and Spain. PBMCs, B-cell-depleted T cells, or T cells were the source of the cDNA or gDNA that made up the material.

The CDR3 covers 14 residues. Clones were read by immunoSEQ multiplex PCR, and TCRdb kept only the in-frame ones, dropping some. The sample consists of 250,000 to 350,000 clones, approximately 89% of them appearing once. This clonotype originated in a woman aged 55-69 years with acute or convalescent COVID-19. The material sequenced was peripheral blood. The chain employs TRBV21-1 and TRBJ2-5; the table gives TRBD1 as D, unverified against the DNA. TRBV21-1 is a pseudogene. CDR3 coding DNA: TGTGCCAGCAGCGCCAGACAGGGCCAAGAGACCCAGTACTTC. It specifies CASSARQGQETQYF.